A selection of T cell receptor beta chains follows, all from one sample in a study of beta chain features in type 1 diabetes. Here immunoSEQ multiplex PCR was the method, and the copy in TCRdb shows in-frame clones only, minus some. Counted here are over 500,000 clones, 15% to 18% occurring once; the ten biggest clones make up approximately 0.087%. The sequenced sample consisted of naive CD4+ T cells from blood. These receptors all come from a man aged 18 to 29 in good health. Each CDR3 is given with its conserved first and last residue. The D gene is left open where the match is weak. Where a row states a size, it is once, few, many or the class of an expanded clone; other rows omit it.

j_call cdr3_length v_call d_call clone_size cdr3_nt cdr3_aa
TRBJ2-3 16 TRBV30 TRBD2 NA TGTGCCTGGAGTGTAAGAGCAGCGGGGGGCAGAGATACGCAGTATTTT CAWSVRAAGGRDTQYF
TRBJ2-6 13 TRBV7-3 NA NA TGTGCCAGCAGCTTTGCCGGGGCCAACGTCCTGACTTTC CASSFAGANVLTF
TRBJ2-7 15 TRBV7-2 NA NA TGTGCCAGCAGCTTAGGGACAGGCGGGGCGTACGAGCAGTACTTC CASSLGTGGAYEQYF
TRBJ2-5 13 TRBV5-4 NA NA TGTGCCAGCAGCTTGGGGCATGGGGAGACCCAGTACTTC CASSLGHGETQYF
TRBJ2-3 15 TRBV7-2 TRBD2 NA TGTGCCAGCAGCCCTAGTAGCGGGAGCACAGATACGCAGTATTTT CASSPSSGSTDTQYF
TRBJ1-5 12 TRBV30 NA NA TGTGCCTGGAGGGGGGAGGATCAGCCCCAGCATTTT CAWRGEDQPQHF
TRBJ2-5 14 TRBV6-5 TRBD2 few TGTGCCAGCAGACCCCCAGGGACTAAAGAGACCCAGTACTTC CASRPPGTKETQYF
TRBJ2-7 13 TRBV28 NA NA TGTGCCACCTGGGGCATCCTCTCCTACGAGCAGTACTTC CATWGILSYEQYF
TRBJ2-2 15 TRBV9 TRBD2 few TGTGCCAGCAGCGGGTCACTAGCGTACACCGGGGAGCTGTTTTTT CASSGSLAYTGELFF
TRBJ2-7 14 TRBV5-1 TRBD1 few TGCGCCAGCAGCTTGAAGGGACAGTCCTACGAGCAGTACTTC CASSLKGQSYEQYF
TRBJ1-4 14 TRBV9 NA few TGTGCCAGCAGCGCTAGTGGAGTTAATGAAAAACTGTTTTTT CASSASGVNEKLFF
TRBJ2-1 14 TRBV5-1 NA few TGCGCCAGCAGCTTAGGGGGTTCAGGCAATGAGCAGTTCTTC CASSLGGSGNEQFF
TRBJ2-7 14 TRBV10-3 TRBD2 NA TGTGCCATCGGGAACCAGCGGGAGGGCTACGAGCAGTACTTC CAIGNQREGYEQYF
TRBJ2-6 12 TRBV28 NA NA TGTGCCAGCAGTCTGACCACACAGGGCCTGACTTTC CASSLTTQGLTF
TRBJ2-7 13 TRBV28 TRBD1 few TGTGCCAGCACCCCCACCGGGACAGGGGATAGGTACTTC CASTPTGTGDRYF
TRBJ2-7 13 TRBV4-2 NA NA TGTGCCAGCAGCCTCACCGGACAGATCGAGCAGTACTTC CASSLTGQIEQYF
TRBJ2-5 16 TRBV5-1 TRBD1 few TGCGCCAGCAGCTTGGGTCCGGGACAGGCTCAAGAGACCCAGTACTTC CASSLGPGQAQETQYF
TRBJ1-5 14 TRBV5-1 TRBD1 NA TGCGCCAGCAGCTTGGGGACAGGGCAAGACAAGAGGCATTTT CASSLGTGQDKRHF
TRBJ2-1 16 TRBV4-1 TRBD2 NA TGCGCCAGCAGCCATCCGCTAGCGGATCCCCTCAATGAGCAGTTCTTC CASSHPLADPLNEQFF
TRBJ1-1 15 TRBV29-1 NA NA TGCAGCGTGCTTAAGGCTCCACAATTGAACACTGAAGCTTTCTTT CSVLKAPQLNTEAFF
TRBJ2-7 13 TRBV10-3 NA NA TGTGCCATCAGTGGGACTATCAAATACGAGCAGTACTTC CAISGTIKYEQYF
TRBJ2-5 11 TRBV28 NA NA TGTGCCAGCAGTTTACTGGGGACCCAGTACTTC CASSLLGTQYF
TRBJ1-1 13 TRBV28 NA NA TGTGCCAGCGGCCTCCTTGTAGGCACTGAAGCTTTCTTT CASGLLVGTEAFF
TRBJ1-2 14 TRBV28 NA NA TGTGCCAGCAGGGCACCTGGGCCTAACTATGGCTACACCTTC CASRAPGPNYGYTF
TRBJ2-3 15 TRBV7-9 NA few TGTGCCAGCAGCGCCCCGGGGTTCGGTATAGATACGCAGTATTTT CASSAPGFGIDTQYF